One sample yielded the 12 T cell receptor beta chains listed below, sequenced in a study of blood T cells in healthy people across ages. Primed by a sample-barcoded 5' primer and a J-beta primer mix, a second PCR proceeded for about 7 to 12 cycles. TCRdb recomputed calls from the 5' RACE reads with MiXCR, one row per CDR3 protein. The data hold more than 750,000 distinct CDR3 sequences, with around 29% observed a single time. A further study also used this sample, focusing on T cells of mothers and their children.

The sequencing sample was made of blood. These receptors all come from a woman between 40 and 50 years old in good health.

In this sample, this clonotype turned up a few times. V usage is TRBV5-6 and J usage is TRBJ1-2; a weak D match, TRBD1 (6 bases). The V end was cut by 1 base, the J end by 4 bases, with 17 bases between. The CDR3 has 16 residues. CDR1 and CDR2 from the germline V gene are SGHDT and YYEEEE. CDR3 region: CASSLYGTNYLYGYTF. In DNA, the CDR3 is TGTGCCAGCAGCTTGTATGGGACAAATTACCTCTATGGCTACACCTTC.

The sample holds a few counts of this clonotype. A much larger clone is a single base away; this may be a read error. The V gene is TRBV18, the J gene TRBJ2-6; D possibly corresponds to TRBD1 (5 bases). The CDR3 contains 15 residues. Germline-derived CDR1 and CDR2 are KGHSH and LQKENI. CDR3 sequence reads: CASSPRTSGASVLTF. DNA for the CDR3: TGTGCCAGCTCACCACGGACCTCTGGGGCCAGCGTCCTGACTTTC.

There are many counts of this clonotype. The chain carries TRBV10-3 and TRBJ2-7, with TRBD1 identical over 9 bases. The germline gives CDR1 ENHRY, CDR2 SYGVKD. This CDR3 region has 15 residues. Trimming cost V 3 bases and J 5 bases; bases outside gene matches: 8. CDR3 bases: TGTGCCATCAGTGATGGGAGACAGGGGGGCAACGAGCAGTACTTC. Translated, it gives CAISDGRQGGNEQYF.

Here the CDR3 reads CASSPLPSSGEFNEQFF. The CDR3 DNA reads as TGCGCCAGCAGCCCCTTGCCTTCTAGCGGGGAGTTCAATGAGCAGTTCTTC. The chain combines TRBV5-1 with TRBJ2-1, with 9 bases matching TRBD2. Germline CDR1 SGHRS, CDR2 YFSETQ. The CDR3 contains 17 residues. Germline trimming cut 4 bases from V and 6 bases from J; bases unmatched to any gene: 14.

The CDR3 spells CASSFNLNYGYTF. The CDR3 DNA sequence: TGTGCCAGCAGTTTTAACCTTAACTATGGCTACACCTTC. The genes are TRBV28 and TRBJ1-2; D is uncertain. Germline V gene sequence: CDR1 MDHEN, CDR2 SYDVKM. The CDR3 has 13 residues. V was cut by 3 bases and J by 1 base, with 6 bases left in between.

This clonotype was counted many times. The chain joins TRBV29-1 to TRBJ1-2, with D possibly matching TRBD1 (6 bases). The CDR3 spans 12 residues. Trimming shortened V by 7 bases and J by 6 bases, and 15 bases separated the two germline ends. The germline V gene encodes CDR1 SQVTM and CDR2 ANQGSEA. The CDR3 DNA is TGCAGCGCCACGACAGGTAGAGATGGCTACACCTTC. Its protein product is CSATTGRDGYTF. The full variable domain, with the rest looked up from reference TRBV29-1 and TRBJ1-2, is SAVISQKPSRDICQRGTSLTIQCQVDSQVTMMFWYRQQPGQSLTLIATANQGSEATYESGFVIDKFPISRPNLTFSTLTVSNMSPEDSSIYLCSATTGRDGYTFGSGTRLTVV.

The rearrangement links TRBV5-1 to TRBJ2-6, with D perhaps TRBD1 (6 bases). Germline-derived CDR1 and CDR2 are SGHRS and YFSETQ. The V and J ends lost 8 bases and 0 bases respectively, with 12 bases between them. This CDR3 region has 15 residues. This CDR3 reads CASRTDVSGANVLTF. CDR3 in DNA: TGCGCCAGTAGGACAGATGTCTCTGGGGCCAACGTCCTGACTTTC. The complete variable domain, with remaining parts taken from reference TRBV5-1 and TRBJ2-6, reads KAGVTQTPRYLIKTRGQQVTLSCSPISGHRSVSWYQQTPGQGLQFLFEYFSETQRNKGNFPGRFSGRQFSNSRSEMNVSTLELGDSALYLCASRTDVSGANVLTFGAGSRLTVL.

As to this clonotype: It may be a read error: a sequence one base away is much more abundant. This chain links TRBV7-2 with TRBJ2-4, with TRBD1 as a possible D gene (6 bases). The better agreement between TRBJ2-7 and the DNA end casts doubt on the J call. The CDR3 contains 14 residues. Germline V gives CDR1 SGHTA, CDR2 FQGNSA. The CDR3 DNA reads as TGTACCAGCAGCTCCGGGACACGGCCCTACGAGCAGTACTTC. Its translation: CTSSSGTRPYEQYF.

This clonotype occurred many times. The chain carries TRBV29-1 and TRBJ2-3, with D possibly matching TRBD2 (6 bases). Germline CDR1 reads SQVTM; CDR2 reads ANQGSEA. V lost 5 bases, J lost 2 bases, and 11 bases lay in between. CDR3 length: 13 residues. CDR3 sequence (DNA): TGCAGCGTTTACGGGGGTTACACAGATACGCAGTATTTT. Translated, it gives CSVYGGYTDTQYF.

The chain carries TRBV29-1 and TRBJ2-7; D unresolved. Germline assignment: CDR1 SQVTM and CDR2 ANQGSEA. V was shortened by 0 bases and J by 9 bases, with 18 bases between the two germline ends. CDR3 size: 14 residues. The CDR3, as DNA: TGCAGCGTTGAAGATCCCACAGTACTACGAGGGCAGTACTTC. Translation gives CSVEDPTVLRGQYF.

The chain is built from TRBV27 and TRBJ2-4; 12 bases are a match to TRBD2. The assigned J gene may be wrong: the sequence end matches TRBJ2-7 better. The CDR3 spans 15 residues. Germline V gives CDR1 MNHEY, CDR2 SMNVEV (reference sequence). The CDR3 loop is CASKVSTSGGYEQYF. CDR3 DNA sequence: TGTGCCAGCAAAGTGTCGACTAGCGGGGGCTACGAGCAGTACTTC.

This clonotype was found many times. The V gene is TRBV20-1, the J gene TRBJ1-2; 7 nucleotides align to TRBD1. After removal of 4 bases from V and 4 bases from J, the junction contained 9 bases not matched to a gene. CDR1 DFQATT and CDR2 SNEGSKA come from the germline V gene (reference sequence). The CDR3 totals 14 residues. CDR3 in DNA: TGCAGTGCTACCTCCGGGACAGAGTTCTATGGCTACACCTTC. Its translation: CSATSGTEFYGYTF.